This T cell receptor beta chain was sequenced in a study of CD8+ T cells in alopecia areata. Study-wide results and caveats: Higher clonality than in normal scalp was seen in lesional scalp, especially alopecia totalis/universalis.

cDNA prepared by RNA extraction and subsequent reverse transcription served as the template for sequencing. The data were produced by immunoSEQ multiplex PCR, yet TCRdb's version contains in-frame clones alone and is incomplete. Of roughly 140,000 clones in the sample, about three fifths are singletons; the top ten hold 30% to 45%. The CDR3 extends over 13 amino acids. Germline V gene data show CDR1 as SQVTM and CDR2 as ANQGSEA. V shed 7 bases and J shed 4 bases, with 16 bases lying between them. Comment on this clone: Its antigen is as yet unknown.

The receptor was derived from a human donor in good health. The chain uses TRBV29-1 and TRBJ1-2, with D possibly TRBD1 on 6 matching bases. What was sequenced was CD8+ T cells sorted from blood. CDR3 protein: CSARTADSYGYTF. The CDR3 DNA reads as TGCAGCGCACGGACAGCGGACTCCTATGGCTACACCTTC.